This record looks at one T cell receptor beta chain sequence and its context. TCRdb's copy holds only in-frame clones and misses some; the assay was immunoSEQ multiplex PCR. The data hold about 380,000 clones, with over 65% observed a single time. This entry comes from a study of blood T cell repertoires in COVID-19. At the level of the study: COVID-19 samples, acute and convalescent, were from the United States, Italy and Spain. T cells, B-cell-depleted T cells, or PBMCs provided the cDNA or gDNA that served as material.

The clonotype originates from a human donor with acute or convalescent COVID-19. The donor label of this sample is uncertain. The sample was peripheral blood.

CDR3: CASSGQSYSEAFF. CDR3 nucleotides: TGTGCCAGCAGTGGGCAGTCATACTCAGAAGCTTTCTTT. The genes are TRBV12-3 or TRBV12-4 and TRBJ1-1; D uncertain. The ends were cut back, 5 bases at V and 8 bases at J, with 15 bases in the middle. The CDR3 length is 13 residues.